The 5 T cell receptor beta chains presented below share a single source sample, sequenced in a study of blood T cells in healthy people across ages. For the second PCR, which ran for roughly 7 to 11 cycles, a sample-barcoded 5' primer and a J-beta primer mix were used. Each CDR3 protein gets one entry after TCRdb re-called the 5' RACE reads with MiXCR. This table has 540,000 or so distinct CDR3 sequences, 25% to 30% appearing once. Sequencing was performed on blood. The receptors come from a woman in her 70s in good health.

This clonotype was counted between two and nine times. The CDR3 sequence is CASHSGGGNTIYF. CDR3 nucleotide sequence: TGTGCCTCTCACTCCGGGGGGGGAAACACCATATATTTT. The chain joins TRBV10-3 to TRBJ1-3; TRBD1 is a possible D gene (5 bases). Trimming took 11 bases from V and 4 from J, leaving 15 bases between them. Per the germline V gene, CDR1 is ENHRY and CDR2 is SYGVKD. The CDR3 consists of 13 residues.

This clonotype was observed a few times. At one boundary the junction diverges from the germline segment, which might be a read error. The rearrangement links TRBV12-5 to TRBJ1-3; D unclear. The CDR3 runs to 15 residues. Germline CDR1 LGHNT, CDR2 FRNRAP. Here the CDR3 reads CASGLPQYSGNTTYF. CDR3 coding DNA: TGTGCTAGTGGTTTGCCACAATACTCTGGAAACACCACATATTTT.

The chain carries TRBV5-1 and TRBJ1-3; maybe TRBD1 (6 bases). Trimming left V 2 bases short and J 4 bases short, with 10 bases between. CDR3 length equals 14 residues. CDR1 and CDR2 from the germline V gene are SGHRS and YFSETQ. The DNA of the CDR3 is TGCGCCAGCAGCTTTACAGGGACCGGAAACACCATATATTTT. It yields the protein CASSFTGTGNTIYF.

Concerning this clonotype itself: Since a much larger clone is just one base distant, this may be a read error. This chain uses TRBV9 with TRBJ2-5, with D maybe TRBD2 (6 bases). This CDR3 is built from 13 residues. From germline, CDR1 is SGDLS and CDR2 YYNGEE. The CDR3: CGSSRLSGETQYF. The CDR3 DNA sequence: TGTGGCAGCAGCCGACTTAGCGGAGAGACCCAGTACTTC.

The chain is built from TRBV11-2 and TRBJ1-2; D gene uncertain. Germline V CDR1 and CDR2: SGHAT, FQNNGV. The CDR3 is 15 amino acids. Trimming cost V 0 bases and J 2 bases, with 10 bases left between them. The CDR3 sequence is CASSLDPAGNYGYTF. The CDR3 DNA follows: TGTGCCAGCAGCTTAGATCCAGCCGGGAACTATGGCTACACCTTC.